The 19 T cell receptor beta chains given below trace back to one sample, sequenced in a study of shared clonotypes between healthy human individuals. This table comes from immunoSEQ multiplex PCR, and its TCRdb copy is limited to in-frame clones, with some not included. Of 1.4 million or so clones in the sample, 97% to 99% are singletons; the top ten hold approximately 0.4%. Sequences were obtained from naive CD4+ T cells sorted from blood. The subset: CD45RA+ positively selected. Source of these receptors: a man aged 25 to 40 in good health.

The V and J genes are TRBV19 and TRBJ1-2; D remains ambiguous. Germline loops: CDR1 LNHDA, CDR2 SQIVND (reference sequence). There are 16 residues in the CDR3. V lost 3 bases to trimming and J lost 7 bases, with 21 bases between them. CDR3 nucleotides: TGTGCCAGTAGTATCTTGGAATTCCAGAGTGCTCGTGGCTACACCTTC. Protein product: CASSILEFQSARGYTF. Full variable domain (remainder filled in from reference TRBV19 and TRBJ1-2): DGGITQSPKYLFRKEGQNVTLSCEQNLNHDAMYWYRQDPGQGLRLIYYSQIVNDFQKGDIAEGYSVSREKKESFPLTVTSAQKNPTAFYLCASSILEFQSARGYTFGSGTRLTVV.

CDR3 amino acids: CSGGLGHEQYF. Here the CDR3 DNA reads TGCAGTGGAGGGCTCGGCCACGAGCAGTACTTC. J is TRBJ2-7 and V is TRBV20-1; tentative D call: TRBD2 (5 bases). This CDR3 has 11 residues. The germline CDR1 and CDR2 sequences are DFQATT and SNEGSKA (reference sequence). V lost 7 bases and J lost 5, with 12 bases in between.

V usage is TRBV23-1 and J usage is TRBJ2-7; 7 bases agree with TRBD1. TRBV23-1 is filed as an ORF, its function uncertain. The CDR3 loop spans 15 amino acids. V lost 4 bases to trimming and J lost 3 bases; unmatched junction nucleotides: 9. The DNA of the CDR3 is TGCGCCAGCAGTCTGCTGGACAGGAAAGGCTACGAGCAGTACTTC. This translates into CASSLLDRKGYEQYF.

The chain uses TRBV4-1 and TRBJ1-1; the D is unclear. The CDR3 runs to 14 residues. Germline V lookup: CDR1 MGHRA, CDR2 YSYEKL. V lost 4 bases and J lost 3, with 12 bases in between. DNA for the CDR3: TGCGCCAGCAGCCCCCTAGGGTACCACACTGAAGCTTTCTTT. Its protein product is CASSPLGYHTEAFF.

The chain recombines TRBV30 with TRBJ1-5, with 11 positions matching TRBD1. J lost 2 bases, V lost 4 bases, and 4 bases had no gene match. There are 15 residues in the CDR3. Germline V gene data show CDR1 as GTSNPN and CDR2 as SVGIG (reference sequence). CDR3 in amino acids: CAWNRDRGGNQPQHF. CDR3 nucleotide sequence: TGTGCCTGGAACCGGGACAGGGGGGGCAATCAGCCCCAGCATTTT.

This clone was recorded once. The gene calls are TRBV11-3 and TRBJ2-7; D gene uncertain. CDR3 length: 14 residues. Between the trimmed V and J ends, which lost 5 bases and 6 bases, there was a span of 17 bases. Germline V gene lookup returns CDR1 SGHNT and CDR2 YENEEA. CDR3 in amino acids: CASSVGATAGEQYF. The CDR3 DNA follows: TGTGCCAGCAGCGTCGGAGCCACAGCAGGCGAGCAGTACTTC.

The CDR3 spells CASTGTAGANVLTF. CDR3 in DNA: TGTGCCAGCACGGGGACGGCTGGGGCCAACGTCCTGACTTTC. The V call is TRBV7-8, the J call TRBJ2-6; D assignment may be TRBD1 or TRBD2 (5 bases each). Germline-derived CDR1 and CDR2 are SGHVS and FQNEAQ. There are 14 residues in the CDR3. Trimming took 7 bases from V and 2 from J, leaving 9 bases between them.

The chain links TRBV5-1 to TRBJ1-4; no clear D gene. V was shortened by 1 base and J by 4 bases, with 8 bases between the two germline ends. The CDR3 has 14 residues. The V gene's germline CDR1 is SGHRS and CDR2 YFSETQ. This CDR3 is CASSLTGFNEKLFF. The CDR3 bases are TGCGCCAGCAGCTTGACGGGATTTAATGAAAAACTGTTTTTT. The full variable domain, with the rest looked up from reference TRBV5-1 and TRBJ1-4, is KAGVTQTPRYLIKTRGQQVTLSCSPISGHRSVSWYQQTPGQGLQFLFEYFSETQRNKGNFPGRFSGRQFSNSRSEMNVSTLELGDSALYLCASSLTGFNEKLFFGSGTQLSVL.

The chain is built from TRBV2 and TRBJ2-5, with D possibly matching TRBD2 (7 bases). CDR1 and CDR2 (germline): SNHLY, FYNNEI. The CDR3 runs 14 residues. Deletions cut 7 bases from V and 4 bases from J, with 16 bases between. CDR3 sequence (DNA): TGTGCCAGCATTGAGGGGGGGTACTCAGAGACCCAGTACTTC. Protein product: CASIEGGYSETQYF.

The chain recombines TRBV18 with TRBJ2-1; 8 bases are a match to TRBD1. The CDR3 has 16 amino acids. Germline V gene data show CDR1 as KGHSH and CDR2 as LQKENI. J gave up 1 base and V 0 bases, and 2 bases lay outside the gene matches. The CDR3 protein is CASSPPGDRSYNEQFF. CDR3 coding DNA: TGTGCCAGCTCACCACCGGGGGACAGGTCCTACAATGAGCAGTTCTTC.

The J gene is TRBJ1-1, the V gene TRBV19; TRBD1 aligns across 9 bases. V gave up 7 bases and J gave up 4 bases; unmatched junction bases: 16. The CDR3 has 17 amino acids. The germline V gene has CDR1 LNHDA and CDR2 SQIVND (reference sequence). DNA of the CDR3: TGTGCCAGTACGGGACGAGGTGGGACAGGGACTGGCACTGAAGCTTTCTTT. Protein product: CASTGRGGTGTGTEAFF.

This chain links TRBV7-2 with TRBJ2-7; no firm D call. Germline CDR1 and CDR2: SGHTA and FQGNSA. CDR3 length: 14 residues. Between the trimmed V and J ends, which lost 7 bases and 0 bases, there was a span of 13 bases. CDR3 loop: CASIGTSSSYEQYF. The CDR3 bases are TGTGCCAGCATTGGTACAAGCAGCTCCTACGAGCAGTACTTC.

This clone appeared a single time. The chain joins TRBV28 to TRBJ1-5; D remains ambiguous. Germline V lookup: CDR1 MDHEN, CDR2 SYDVKM. The CDR3 has 12 residues. Trimming left V 6 bases short and J 4 bases short, with 7 bases between. The DNA for the CDR3 is TGTGCCAGCAGCCAAATTAATCAGCCCCAGCATTTT. Translated: CASSQINQPQHF.

This clone is a singleton in its sample. This rearrangement joins TRBV18 to TRBJ2-1; 8 bases line up with TRBD2. The trim removed 6 bases at V and 1 base at J, leaving 8 bases unmatched. CDR3 length: 16 amino acids. In germline, CDR1 is KGHSH, CDR2 LQKENI. The chain's CDR3 is CASSTASGLSYNEQFF. Written as DNA, the CDR3 is TGTGCCAGCTCTACCGCTAGCGGGCTTTCCTACAATGAGCAGTTCTTC. Looking up the rest from reference TRBV18 and TRBJ2-1 gives the full variable domain: NAGVMQNPRHLVRRRGQEARLRCSPMKGHSHVYWYRQLPEEGLKFMVYLQKENIIDESGMPKERFSAEFPKEGPSILRIQQVVRGDSAAYFCASSTASGLSYNEQFFGPGTRLTVL.

CDR3 protein: CASSRLTGVNEQFF. In DNA, the CDR3 is TGTGCCAGCAGCCGTCTTACAGGGGTCAATGAGCAGTTCTTC. This chain joins TRBV9 and TRBJ2-1; TRBD1 agrees at 7 bases. After removal of 4 bases from V and 6 bases from J, the junction contained 7 bases not matched to a gene. Per germline, CDR1 SGDLS and CDR2 YYNGEE. The CDR3 is made up of 14 amino acids.

Written as DNA, the CDR3 is TGTGCCAGCAGCCCAGATGGAGGGTCTGGGGCCAACGTCCTGACTTTC. Protein product: CASSPDGGSGANVLTF. J is TRBJ2-6 and V is TRBV7-2, with a tentative D call TRBD2 (6 bases). V was pared by 5 bases and J by 1 base, with 12 bases between. Per the germline V gene, CDR1 is SGHTA and CDR2 is FQGNSA. The CDR3 consists of 16 residues.

The CDR3 nucleotides read TGTGCCAGCAGCTTGGAAGTTCATCAGCCCCAGCATTTT. Translation gives CASSLEVHQPQHF. The chain uses TRBV5-5 and TRBJ1-5; unclear D gene. CDR1 is SGHKS and CDR2 is YYEKEE in the germline V gene (reference sequence). The CDR3 extends over 13 amino acids. V was clipped by 0 bases and J by 5 bases, with 6 bases between them.

The sample holds one count of this clone. Written as DNA, the CDR3 is TGTGCCAGCAGGCTTGCAGGACAGGGAGGGGAAAAACTGTTTTTT. This codes for CASRLAGQGGEKLFF. The chain joins TRBV28 to TRBJ1-4, with 8 bases fitting TRBD1. Losses at the gene ends were 6 bases for V and 8 bases for J; bases not matched to a gene: 11. Per the germline V gene, CDR1 is MDHEN and CDR2 is SYDVKM. This CDR3 has 15 residues.

The chain couples TRBV29-1 to TRBJ1-1, with unresolved D. Germline CDR1 and CDR2: SQVTM and ANQGSEA. The CDR3 spans 13 residues. Trimming pared 6 bases from V and 1 base from J, leaving 12 bases between. CDR3 in DNA: TGCAGCGTCGCAAGGACGGCGAACACTGAAGCTTTCTTT. Translation gives CSVARTANTEAFF. Full variable domain (remainder filled in from reference TRBV29-1 and TRBJ1-1): SAVISQKPSRDICQRGTSLTIQCQVDSQVTMMFWYRQQPGQSLTLIATANQGSEATYESGFVIDKFPISRPNLTFSTLTVSNMSPEDSSIYLCSVARTANTEAFFGQGTRLTVV.